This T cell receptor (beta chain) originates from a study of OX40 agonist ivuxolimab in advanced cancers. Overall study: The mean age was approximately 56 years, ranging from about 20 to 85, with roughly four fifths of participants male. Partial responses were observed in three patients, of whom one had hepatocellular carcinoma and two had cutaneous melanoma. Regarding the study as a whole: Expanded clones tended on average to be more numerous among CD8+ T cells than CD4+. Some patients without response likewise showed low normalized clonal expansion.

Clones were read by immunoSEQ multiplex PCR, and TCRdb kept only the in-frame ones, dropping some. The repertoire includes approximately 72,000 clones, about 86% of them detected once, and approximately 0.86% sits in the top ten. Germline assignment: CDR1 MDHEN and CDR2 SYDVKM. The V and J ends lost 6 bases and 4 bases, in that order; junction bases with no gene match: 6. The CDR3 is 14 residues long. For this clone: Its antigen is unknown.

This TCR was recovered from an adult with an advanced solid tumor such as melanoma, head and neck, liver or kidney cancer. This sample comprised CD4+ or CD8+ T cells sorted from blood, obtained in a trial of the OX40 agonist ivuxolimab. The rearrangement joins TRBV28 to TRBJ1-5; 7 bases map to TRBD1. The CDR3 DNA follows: TGTGCCAGCAGGCAGGGGGAAAGGAATCAGCCCCAGCATTTT. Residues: CASRQGERNQPQHF.